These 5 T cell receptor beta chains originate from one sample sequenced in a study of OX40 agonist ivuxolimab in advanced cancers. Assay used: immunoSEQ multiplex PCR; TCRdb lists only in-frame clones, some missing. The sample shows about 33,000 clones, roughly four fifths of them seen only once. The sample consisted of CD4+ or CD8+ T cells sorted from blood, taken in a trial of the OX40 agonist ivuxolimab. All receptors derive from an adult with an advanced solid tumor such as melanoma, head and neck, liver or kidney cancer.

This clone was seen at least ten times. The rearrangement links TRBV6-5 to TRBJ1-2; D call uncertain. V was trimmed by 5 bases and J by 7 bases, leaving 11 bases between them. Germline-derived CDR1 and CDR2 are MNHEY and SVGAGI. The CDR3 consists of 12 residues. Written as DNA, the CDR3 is TGTGCCAGCAGTCGCTCGTCGGGTGGCTACACCTTC. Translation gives CASSRSSGGYTF.

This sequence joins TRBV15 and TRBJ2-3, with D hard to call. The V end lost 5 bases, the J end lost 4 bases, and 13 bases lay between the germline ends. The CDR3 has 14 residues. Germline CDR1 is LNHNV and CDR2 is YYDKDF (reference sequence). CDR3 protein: CATSPRWGSDTQYF. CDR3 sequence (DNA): TGTGCCACCAGCCCCCGCTGGGGATCAGATACGCAGTATTTT.

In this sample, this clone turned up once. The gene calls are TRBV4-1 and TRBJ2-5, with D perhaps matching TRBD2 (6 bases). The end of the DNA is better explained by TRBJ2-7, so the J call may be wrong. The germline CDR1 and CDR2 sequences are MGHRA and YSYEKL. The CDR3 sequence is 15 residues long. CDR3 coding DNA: TGCGCCAGCAGCCAAGGTGGTGTTAGCGGCTACGAGCAGTACTTC. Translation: CASSQGGVSGYEQYF.

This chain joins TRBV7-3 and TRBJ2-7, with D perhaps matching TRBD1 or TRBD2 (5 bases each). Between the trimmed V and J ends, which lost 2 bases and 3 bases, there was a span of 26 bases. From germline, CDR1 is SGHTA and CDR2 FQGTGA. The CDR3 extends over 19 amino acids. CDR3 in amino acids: CASSLSTQVTGAPVYEQYV. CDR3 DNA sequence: TGTGCCAGCAGCTTATCTACACAGGTGACCGGGGCACCAGTCTACGAGCAGTACGTC.

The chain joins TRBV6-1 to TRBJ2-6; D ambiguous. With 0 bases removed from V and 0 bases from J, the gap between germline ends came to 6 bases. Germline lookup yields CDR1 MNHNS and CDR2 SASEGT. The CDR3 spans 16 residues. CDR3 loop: CASSEASGSGANVLTF. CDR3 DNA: TGTGCCAGCAGTGAAGCGAGTGGCTCTGGGGCCAACGTCCTGACTTTC.